These T cell receptor beta chains were read from a single sample in a study of cytomegalovirus exposure and HLA in healthy donors. Profiling relied on immunoSEQ multiplex PCR, and the TCRdb table lists in-frame clones only, not all of them. Seen here are about 160,000 clones, roughly 84% observed once, and the top ten hold about 1%. Sequenced sample: PBMCs. Receptor source: a man younger than 40 in good health and CMV-seronegative. Both conserved end residues are part of each CDR3. A D gene is named only where the DNA matches it firmly. Size tells how often a clone was seen (once, few, many) or the class of an expanded clone, and some rows leave it out.

J: TRBJ2-7
V: TRBV7-9
D: -
size: -
CDR3: CASSLDRGEQYF
DNA: TGTGCCAGCAGCTTAGATCGAGGGGAGCAGTACTTC

J: TRBJ2-2
V: TRBV19
D: -
size: -
CDR3: CASSIVSRELELFF
DNA: TGTGCCAGTAGTATAGTATCGCGGGAACTTGAGCTGTTTTTT

J: TRBJ1-1
V: TRBV6-5
D: TRBD1
size: -
CDR3: CASSPRQGTEAFF
DNA: TGTGCCAGCAGTCCCCGACAGGGAACTGAAGCTTTCTTT

J: TRBJ2-4
V: TRBV28
D: TRBD2
size: -
CDR3: CASLTGGTKNIQYF
DNA: TGTGCCAGCCTAACGGGGGGAACCAAAAACATTCAGTACTTC

J: TRBJ1-1
V: TRBV6-5
D: -
size: -
CDR3: CASSYGPTEAFF
DNA: TGTGCCAGCAGTTACGGGCCCACTGAAGCTTTCTTT

J: TRBJ1-5
V: TRBV25-1
D: TRBD1
size: -
CDR3: CASRGQGVGQPQHF
DNA: TGTGCCAGCCGGGGACAGGGGGTAGGACAGCCCCAGCATTTT

J: TRBJ2-4
V: TRBV6-6
D: -
size: -
CDR3: CASSQGPKNIQYF
DNA: TGTGCCAGCAGCCAGGGGCCCAAAAACATTCAGTACTTC

J: TRBJ2-3
V: TRBV11-2
D: TRBD1
size: once
CDR3: CASSLERTGADTQYF
DNA: TGTGCCAGCAGCTTAGAAAGGACAGGGGCAGATACGCAGTATTTT

J: TRBJ2-2
V: TRBV13
D: TRBD1
size: -
CDR3: CASSETGTGGTGELFF
DNA: TGTGCCAGCAGCGAGACCGGGACAGGGGGCACCGGGGAGCTGTTTTTT

J: TRBJ2-7
V: TRBV10-1
D: -
size: -
CDR3: CASSDGVRADEQYF
DNA: TGCGCCAGCAGTGATGGGGTCAGGGCCGACGAGCAGTACTTC

J: TRBJ1-3
V: TRBV6-1
D: -
size: -
CDR3: CARKGGGNTIYF
DNA: TGTGCCAGGAAGGGGGGGGGAAACACCATATATTTT

J: TRBJ1-4
V: TRBV5-6
D: TRBD1
size: -
CDR3: CASSLGIDRVEEKLFF
DNA: TGTGCCAGCAGCTTGGGCATTGACAGGGTTGAAGAAAAACTGTTTTTT

J: TRBJ2-1
V: TRBV18
D: TRBD2
size: -
CDR3: CASSPQSTSGSGEQFF
DNA: TGTGCCAGCTCACCACAGAGCACTAGCGGGAGTGGGGAGCAGTTCTTC

J: TRBJ2-7
V: TRBV18
D: TRBD1
size: -
CDR3: CASSPGQGFHEQYF
DNA: TGTGCCAGCTCACCGGGACAGGGATTTCACGAGCAGTACTTC

J: TRBJ1-5
V: TRBV9
D: -
size: -
CDR3: CASSVGGLQPQHF
DNA: TGTGCCAGCAGCGTCGGGGGGCTCCAGCCCCAGCATTTT

J: TRBJ2-7
V: TRBV7-9
D: TRBD2
size: -
CDR3: CASSRTSGVSSYEQYF
DNA: TGTGCCAGCAGCAGAACTAGCGGAGTGAGCTCCTACGAGCAGTACTTC

J: TRBJ1-2
V: TRBV19
D: -
size: -
CDR3: CASSSPLDSYGYTF
DNA: TGTGCCAGTAGTTCCCCACTCGACAGCTATGGCTACACCTTC

J: TRBJ2-7
V: TRBV5-1
D: TRBD2
size: -
CDR3: CASSLEWGGSYEQYF
DNA: TGCGCCAGCAGCTTGGAGTGGGGGGGCTCCTACGAGCAGTACTTC

J: TRBJ1-1
V: TRBV25-1
D: TRBD1
size: -
CDR3: CASIKTGVTEAFF
DNA: TGTGCCAGCATAAAGACAGGGGTCACTGAAGCTTTCTTT

J: TRBJ1-6
V: TRBV2
D: -
size: -
CDR3: CASSGTLYNSPLHF
DNA: TGTGCCAGCAGTGGGACATTGTATAATTCACCCCTCCACTTT

J: TRBJ2-7
V: TRBV5-1
D: TRBD1
size: -
CDR3: CASSFDRGQFEQYF
DNA: TGCGCCAGCAGCTTCGACAGGGGGCAGTTCGAGCAGTACTTC

J: TRBJ2-1
V: TRBV27
D: TRBD1
size: -
CDR3: CASSQPQRTGSSYNEQFF
DNA: TGTGCCAGCAGCCAACCCCAAAGGACAGGGAGCTCCTACAATGAGCAGTTCTTC

J: TRBJ1-6
V: TRBV29-1
D: -
size: once
CDR3: CSVEQRSRGFSYNSPLHF
DNA: TGCAGCGTTGAACAGAGGAGCAGAGGGTTCTCCTATAATTCACCCCTCCACTTT

J: TRBJ2-7
V: TRBV6-4
D: TRBD2
size: -
CDR3: CASSGIPVAGYEQYF
DNA: TGTGCCAGCAGTGGGATCCCGGTAGCGGGCTACGAGCAGTACTTC

J: TRBJ2-3
V: TRBV29-1
D: TRBD2
size: few
CDR3: CSVRRTSGGPGDTQYF
DNA: TGCAGCGTCCGTCGGACTAGCGGGGGGCCTGGAGATACGCAGTATTTT

J: TRBJ1-5
V: TRBV28
D: TRBD1
size: -
CDR3: CASRGQVIYQPQHF
DNA: TGTGCCAGCAGGGGACAGGTAATATATCAGCCCCAGCATTTT

J: TRBJ2-7
V: TRBV27
D: TRBD1
size: -
CDR3: CASSLRTGGYEQYF
DNA: TGTGCCAGCAGCTTAAGGACAGGAGGCTACGAGCAGTACTTC

J: TRBJ2-5
V: TRBV7-9
D: -
size: few
CDR3: CASSLAGRGRETQYF
DNA: TGTGCCAGCAGCTTAGCCGGCAGGGGTCGGGAGACCCAGTACTTC

J: TRBJ2-7
V: TRBV7-2
D: TRBD2
size: -
CDR3: CASSLEAGAVEQYF
DNA: TGTGCCAGCAGCTTAGAAGCGGGAGCTGTCGAGCAGTACTTC

J: TRBJ2-5
V: TRBV7-6
D: TRBD1
size: -
CDR3: CASSLLTGLGETQYF
DNA: TGTGCCAGCAGCTTGTTGACAGGGCTGGGAGAGACCCAGTACTTC

J: TRBJ2-7
V: TRBV25-1
D: TRBD1
size: once
CDR3: CASSEFLGQGHEQYF
DNA: TGTGCCAGCAGTGAATTTCTCGGACAGGGCCACGAGCAGTACTTC

J: TRBJ2-1
V: TRBV4-1
D: TRBD2
size: -
CDR3: CASSQRAGGLPYNEQFF
DNA: TGCGCCAGCAGCCAAAGGGCGGGAGGGCTCCCCTACAATGAGCAGTTCTTC

J: TRBJ2-7
V: TRBV5-1
D: -
size: -
CDR3: CASSPKTGPGSSEQYF
DNA: TGCGCCAGCAGCCCGAAGACAGGCCCAGGAAGCTCCGAGCAGTACTTC

J: TRBJ2-7
V: TRBV5-6
D: -
size: -
CDR3: CASSPLGAQYYEQYF
DNA: TGTGCCAGCAGCCCACTGGGGGCTCAGTACTACGAGCAGTACTTC

J: TRBJ2-7
V: TRBV4-1
D: -
size: -
CDR3: CASSQEQGDFDEQYF
DNA: TGCGCCAGCAGCCAGGAACAGGGAGATTTTGACGAGCAGTACTTC

J: TRBJ2-5
V: TRBV6-1
D: -
size: -
CDR3: CASGEAFSETQYF
DNA: TGTGCCAGCGGTGAAGCGTTTTCGGAGACCCAGTACTTC